This entry features one T cell receptor (beta chain) sequence. Antigen: not known. This sample was included in a study of cytotoxic CD8 clonotypes in ibrutinib-treated CLL. Germline V lookup: CDR1 SGDLS, CDR2 YYNGEE. The length of the CDR3 is 20 residues. V dropped 4 bases and J dropped 5; count of bases not matched to a gene: 18. The authors obtained roughly 2 micrograms of genomic DNA from cryopreserved PBMCs for TCR beta libraries. Notes on the study in general: Patients with sustained remission and those progressing were sampled at differing times.

Measured with immunoSEQ multiplex PCR; TCRdb has only the in-frame clones, and not every one. Among 270,000 or so clones listed, 65% to 85% were seen once. The chain carries TRBV9 and TRBJ2-5; 15 nucleotides agree with TRBD2. This TCR derives from a human donor with chronic lymphocytic leukemia. The source was PBMCs, collected at disease progression, from a patient treated with ibrutinib. The DNA for the CDR3 is TGTGCCAGCAGCCCCCACCAGGTGGGACTAGCGGGGGGCGGGAGGGAGACCCAGTACTTC. This gives the protein CASSPHQVGLAGGGRETQYF. Variable domain in full (rest from reference TRBV9 and TRBJ2-5): DSGVTQTPKHLITATGQRVTLRCSPRSGDLSVYWYQQSLDQGLQFLIQYYNGEERAKGNILERFSAQQFPDLHSELNLSSLELGDSALYFCASSPHQVGLAGGGRETQYFGPGTRLLVL.